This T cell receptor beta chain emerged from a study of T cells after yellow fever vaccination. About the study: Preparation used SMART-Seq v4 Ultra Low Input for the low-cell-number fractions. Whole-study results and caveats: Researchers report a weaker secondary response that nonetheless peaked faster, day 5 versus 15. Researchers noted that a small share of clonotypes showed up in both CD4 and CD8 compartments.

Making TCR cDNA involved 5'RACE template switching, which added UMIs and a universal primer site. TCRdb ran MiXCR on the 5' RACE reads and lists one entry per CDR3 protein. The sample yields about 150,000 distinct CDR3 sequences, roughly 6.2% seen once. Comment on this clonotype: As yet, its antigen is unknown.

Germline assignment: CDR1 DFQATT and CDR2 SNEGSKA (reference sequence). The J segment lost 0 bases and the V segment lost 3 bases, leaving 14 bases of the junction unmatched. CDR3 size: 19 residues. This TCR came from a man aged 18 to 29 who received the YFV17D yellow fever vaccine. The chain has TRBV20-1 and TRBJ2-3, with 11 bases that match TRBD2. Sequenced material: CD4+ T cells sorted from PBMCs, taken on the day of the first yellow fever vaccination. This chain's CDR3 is CSASVASGGQLTSTDTQYF. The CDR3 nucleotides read TGCAGTGCTAGCGTGGCTAGCGGGGGGCAACTGACTAGCACAGATACGCAGTATTTT.